This is a list of T cell receptor beta chains from one sample in a study of CD8 T cells in Susac syndrome. TCRdb fed the immunoSEQ multiplex PCR reads into MiXCR, producing one record per CDR3 protein. The table records around 95,000 distinct CDR3 sequences, 95% of them present only once. Specimen: CD8+ T cells from PBMCs. These receptors came from a human donor with Susac syndrome. CDR3s include the opening cysteine and the closing phenylalanine or tryptophan. The D gene is left open where the match is weak. Size values are once, few and many counts, or a class for expanded clones, and some rows have none.

v_gene	abundance	d_gene	j_gene	CDR3nt	CDR3aa
TRBV15	.	.	TRBJ2-6	TGTGCCACCGGGGCGGTCTCTGGGGCCAACGTCCTGACTTTC	CATGAVSGANVLTF
TRBV4-2	.	.	TRBJ2-1	TGTGCCAGCAGCCAAGGGTGGGGAACGGAGTTCTTC	CASSQGWGTEFF
TRBV5-6	.	.	TRBJ1-2	TGTGCCAGCAGGGTAGGGCTTGCTGGCTACACCTTC	CASRVGLAGYTF
TRBV7-2	.	.	TRBJ1-1	TGTGCCAGCAGCTTTGGGGGCCCCTCTGAATCTTTCTTT	CASSFGGPSESFF
TRBV7-9	.	.	TRBJ2-4	TGTGCCAGCAGCTTAGCGGACAGAGTTGACGAAAACATTCAGTACTTC	CASSLADRVDENIQYF
TRBV7-2	.	TRBD2	TRBJ2-1	TGTGCCAGCAGCTTAGAGGCGGCGGGAGTAGGCAATGAGCAGTTCTTC	CASSLEAAGVGNEQFF
TRBV29-1	.	.	TRBJ2-3	TGCAGCGTTGGGGCCGACGGGCGGACAGATACGCAGTATTTT	CSVGADGRTDTQYF
TRBV12-3/TRBV12-4	.	TRBD1	TRBJ2-1	TGTGCCAGCAGTCCGGACAGGGTAGGCAATGAGCAGTTCTTC	CASSPDRVGNEQFF
TRBV7-9	.	TRBD1	TRBJ1-5	TGTGCCAGCAGCCTCGCACAGGGGGATCAGCCCCAGCATTTT	CASSLAQGDQPQHF
TRBV20-1	.	TRBD2	TRBJ2-1	TGCAGTGCCGCCCCACTAGCGGGAGAAGTTGAGCAGTTCTTC	CSAAPLAGEVEQFF
TRBV15	once	.	TRBJ1-2	TGTGCCACCAGCAGAGACAGGGGACCCGATAACTATGGCTACACCTTC	CATSRDRGPDNYGYTF
TRBV15	.	TRBD2	TRBJ2-5	TGTGCCACCAGCAGAGCTAAGCGGGAGCCCTACCAAGAGACCCAGTACTTC	CATSRAKREPYQETQYF
TRBV9	.	.	TRBJ1-1	TGTGCCAGCAGCTTAGAAGGGGCGGTGAACACTGAAGCTTTCTTT	CASSLEGAVNTEAFF
TRBV20-1	.	.	TRBJ2-3	TGCAGTGCTAGAAGGGCTACCGGGAGCACAGATACGCAGTATTTT	CSARRATGSTDTQYF
TRBV12-3/TRBV12-4	.	TRBD1	TRBJ2-5	TGTGCCAGCAGTTCCGAACAGGGGGCGAAGGAGACCCAGTACTTC	CASSSEQGAKETQYF
TRBV20-1	.	TRBD1	TRBJ1-2	TGCAGTGCTAACCCTCGACAGGGGGCATCCTATGGCTACACCTTC	CSANPRQGASYGYTF
TRBV20-1	.	TRBD2	TRBJ2-5	TGCAGTGTTAGGGGAGGGGCTAGCGGGGGTACAGAGACCCAGTACTTC	CSVRGGASGGTETQYF
TRBV3-1	.	.	TRBJ1-1	TGTGCCAGCAGCCACTCATTGGGGACTGAAGCTTTCTTT	CASSHSLGTEAFF
TRBV4-2	.	.	TRBJ1-1	TGTGCCAGCAGCCAAGACTGGCAGGGTTTTACTGAAGCTTTCTTT	CASSQDWQGFTEAFF
TRBV4-1	.	.	TRBJ1-2	TGCGCCAGCAGCCAGGGACCGTCCTCGGTGTTGAATGGCTACACCTTC	CASSQGPSSVLNGYTF
TRBV29-1	.	.	TRBJ2-1	TGCAGCGTCCCCCCACTCCATGAGCAGTTCTTC	CSVPPLHEQFF
TRBV29-1	once	TRBD2	TRBJ2-7	TGCAGCGTTGACACTAGCGGGAACTACGAGCAGTACTTC	CSVDTSGNYEQYF